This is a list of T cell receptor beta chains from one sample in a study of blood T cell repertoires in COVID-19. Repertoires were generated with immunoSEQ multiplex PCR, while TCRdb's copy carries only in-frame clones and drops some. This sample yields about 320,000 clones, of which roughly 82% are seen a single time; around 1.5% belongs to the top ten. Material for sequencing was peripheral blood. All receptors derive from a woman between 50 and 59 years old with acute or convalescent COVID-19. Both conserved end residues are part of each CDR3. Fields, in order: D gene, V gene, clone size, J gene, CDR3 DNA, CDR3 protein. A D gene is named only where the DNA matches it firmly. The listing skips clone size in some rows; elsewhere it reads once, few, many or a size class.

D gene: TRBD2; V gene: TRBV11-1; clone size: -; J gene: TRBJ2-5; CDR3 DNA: TGTGCCAGCAGCTCCGTGATGGGCGGGAGGCAAGAGACCCAGTACTTC; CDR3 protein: CASSSVMGGRQETQYF
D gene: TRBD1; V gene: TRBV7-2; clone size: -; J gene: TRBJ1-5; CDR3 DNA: TGTGCCAGCAGCTTGACAGGGTATCAGCCCCAGCATTTT; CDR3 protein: CASSLTGYQPQHF
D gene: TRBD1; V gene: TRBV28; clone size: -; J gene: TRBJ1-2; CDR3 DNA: TGTGCCAGCAGTCATGGGACAGAGGGTTCCTATGGCTACACCTTC; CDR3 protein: CASSHGTEGSYGYTF
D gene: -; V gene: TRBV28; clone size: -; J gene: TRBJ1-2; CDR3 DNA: TGTGCCAGCAGCTCCAGGGCTGGCTACACCTTC; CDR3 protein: CASSSRAGYTF
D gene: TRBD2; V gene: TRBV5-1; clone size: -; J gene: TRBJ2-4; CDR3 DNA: TGCGCCAGCAGCCTCCTAGCGGGAGCGGGAAACATTCAGTACTTC; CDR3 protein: CASSLLAGAGNIQYF
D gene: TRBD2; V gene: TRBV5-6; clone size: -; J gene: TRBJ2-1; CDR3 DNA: TGTGCCAGCAGTCCTATCGGGACTAGCGGGCTTTCCTACAATGAGCAGTTCTTC; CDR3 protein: CASSPIGTSGLSYNEQFF
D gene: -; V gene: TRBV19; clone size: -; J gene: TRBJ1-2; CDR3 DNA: TGTGCCATTATCCGGACGGGAAACTATGGCTACACCTTC; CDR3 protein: CAIIRTGNYGYTF
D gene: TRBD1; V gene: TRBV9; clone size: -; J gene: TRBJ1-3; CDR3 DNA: TGTGCCAGCAGCGACTACCGGGACAGCTCTGGAAACACCATATATTTT; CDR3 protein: CASSDYRDSSGNTIYF
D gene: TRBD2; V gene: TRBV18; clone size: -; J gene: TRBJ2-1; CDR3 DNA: TGTGCCAGCTCGCTAGCGGGAGGATTATACAATGAGCAGTTCTTC; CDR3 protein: CASSLAGGLYNEQFF
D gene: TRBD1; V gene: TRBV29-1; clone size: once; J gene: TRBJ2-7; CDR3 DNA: TGCAGCGTTCCGGGACAGCATCCTTCCGAGCAGTACTTC; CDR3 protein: CSVPGQHPSEQYF
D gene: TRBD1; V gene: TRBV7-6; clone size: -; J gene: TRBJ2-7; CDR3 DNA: TGTGCCAGCAGCTTAGACAGGGGGGACGAGCAGTACTTC; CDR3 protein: CASSLDRGDEQYF
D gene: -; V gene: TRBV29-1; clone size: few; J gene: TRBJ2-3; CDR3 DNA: TGCAGCTTTTGGGTGGCGGGCACAGATACGCAGTATTTT; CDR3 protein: CSFWVAGTDTQYF
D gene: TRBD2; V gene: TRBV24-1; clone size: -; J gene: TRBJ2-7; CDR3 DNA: TGTGCCACCAGTGACCCTCTCGGGACTAGCGGAAGAGGGGAGCAGTACTTC; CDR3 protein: CATSDPLGTSGRGEQYF
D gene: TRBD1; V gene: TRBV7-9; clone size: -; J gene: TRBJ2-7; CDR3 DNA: TGTGCCAGCAGCCTGACGACAGGGGGCTACGAGCAGTACTTC; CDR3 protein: CASSLTTGGYEQYF
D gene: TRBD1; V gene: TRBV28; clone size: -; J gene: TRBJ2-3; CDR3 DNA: TGTGCCAGCAGTTTTCTTTGGGCAGCGAATTCAGGGGGACCGGACCGAGCGCAGTATTTT; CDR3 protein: CASSFLWAANSGGPDRAQYF
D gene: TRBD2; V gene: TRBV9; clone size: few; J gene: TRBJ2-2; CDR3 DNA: TGTGCCAGCAGCGACAGGGGTAGCGGGAGAACCGGGGAGCTGTTTTTT; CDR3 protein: CASSDRGSGRTGELFF
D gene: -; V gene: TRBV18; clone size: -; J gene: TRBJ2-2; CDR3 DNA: TGTGCCAGCTCACCAGGGTCCGGGGAGAACACCGGGGAGCTGTTTTTT; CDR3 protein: CASSPGSGENTGELFF
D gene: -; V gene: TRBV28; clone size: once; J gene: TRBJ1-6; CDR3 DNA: TGTGCCAGCAGTCTCCGGGACTGGGGTTCACCCCTCCACTTT; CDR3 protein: CASSLRDWGSPLHF
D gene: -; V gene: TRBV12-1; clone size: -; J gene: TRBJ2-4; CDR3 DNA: TGTGCCAGCAGCTTGGTGGACTGGCTCATTCAGTACTTC; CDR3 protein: CASSLVDWLIQYF
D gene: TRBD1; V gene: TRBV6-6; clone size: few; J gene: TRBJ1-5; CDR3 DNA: TGTGCCAGCAGTTCCGGGACAGGGCCCCAGCCCCAGCATTTT; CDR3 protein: CASSSGTGPQPQHF
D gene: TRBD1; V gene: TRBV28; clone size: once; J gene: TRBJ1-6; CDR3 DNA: TGTGCCAGCAGTTTACTGGACAGGGCTGTTTCACCCCTCCACTTT; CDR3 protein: CASSLLDRAVSPLHF
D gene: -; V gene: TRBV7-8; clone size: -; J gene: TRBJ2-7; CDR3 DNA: TGTGCCAGCAGCCCTTCCTGGTCGCGGTACGAGCAGTACTTC; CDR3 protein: CASSPSWSRYEQYF
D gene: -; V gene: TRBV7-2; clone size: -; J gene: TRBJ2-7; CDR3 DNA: TGTGCCAGCAGCTTAGTTTATGACGAGCAGTACTTC; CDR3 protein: CASSLVYDEQYF
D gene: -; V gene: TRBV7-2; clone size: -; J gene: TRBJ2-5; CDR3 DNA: TGTGCCAGCAGCTTAGGGGTCCCGCGGGAGACCCAGTACTTC; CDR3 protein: CASSLGVPRETQYF
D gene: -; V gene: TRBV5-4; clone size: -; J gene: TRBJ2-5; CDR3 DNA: TGTGCCAGCAGGACGGTAGGCAGGGATGGAGAGACCCAGTACTTC; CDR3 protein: CASRTVGRDGETQYF
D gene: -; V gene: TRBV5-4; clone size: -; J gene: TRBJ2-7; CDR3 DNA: TGTGCCAGCAGCCGAGGACAGACCTACGAGCAGTACTTC; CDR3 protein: CASSRGQTYEQYF
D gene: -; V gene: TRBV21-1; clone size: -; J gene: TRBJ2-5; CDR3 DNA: TGTGCCAGCAGCAAATCGGCAGGGCGGGAGACCCAGTACTTC; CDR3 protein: CASSKSAGRETQYF
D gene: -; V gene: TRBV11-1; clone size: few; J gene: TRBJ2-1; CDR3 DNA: TGTGCCAGCAGCTTATCGGTGAGCGGAAGTTACAATGAGCAGTTCTTC; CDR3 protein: CASSLSVSGSYNEQFF
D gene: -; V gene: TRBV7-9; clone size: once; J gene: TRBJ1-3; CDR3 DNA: TGTGCCAGCAGCTTAGTAGTAGGAAACACCATATATTTT; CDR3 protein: CASSLVVGNTIYF
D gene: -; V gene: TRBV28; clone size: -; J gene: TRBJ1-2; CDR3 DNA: TGTGCCAGCAGTTTTTCCTCACAGAACTACACCTTC; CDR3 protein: CASSFSSQNYTF
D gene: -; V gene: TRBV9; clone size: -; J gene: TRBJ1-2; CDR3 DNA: TGTGCCAGCAGCCCAGGACAAGTCTATGGCTACACCTTC; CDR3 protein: CASSPGQVYGYTF
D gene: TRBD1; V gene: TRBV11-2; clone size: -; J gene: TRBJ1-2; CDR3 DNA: TGTGCCAGCAGCTTAGAACCGGGACAGGGCCTCTATGGCTACACCTTC; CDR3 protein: CASSLEPGQGLYGYTF
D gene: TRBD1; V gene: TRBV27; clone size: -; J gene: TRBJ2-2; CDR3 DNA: TGTGCCAGCAGTTTGACAGGGGGCCACACCGGGGAGCTGTTTTTT; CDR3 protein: CASSLTGGHTGELFF